The 8 T cell receptor beta chains listed next were all sequenced from one sample in a study of Ad26.COV2.S vaccination and SARS-CoV-2 variants. Sequencing was performed with immunoSEQ multiplex PCR; in TCRdb, only in-frame clones are kept and a portion is missing. The sample includes about 440,000 clones, about nine tenths of them seen just once. Regarding treatment: around 19 received Ad26.COV2.S at low or high dose, single or two shots; about five received placebo; per-sample allocation not given. Sampling took place 63 days after the first vaccine or placebo injection. Specimen: peripheral blood, collected in a trial of Ad26.COV2.S vaccine versus placebo. Receptor source: a person aged 18-65 years who received the Ad26.COV2.S COVID-19 vaccine or a placebo.

This chain links TRBV3-1 (or the pseudogene TRBV3-2) with TRBJ2-5, with D perhaps matching TRBD2 (6 bases). Germline CDR1 and CDR2: LGHDT and YNNKEL (reference sequence). Between the trimmed V and J ends, which lost 1 base and 4 bases, there was a span of 10 bases. CDR3 size: 14 residues. Here the CDR3 reads CASSQAGAGETQYF. The CDR3 DNA sequence: TGTGCCAGCAGCCAAGCGGGAGCGGGAGAGACCCAGTACTTC.

The chain recombines TRBV7-9 with TRBJ2-3, with TRBD2 identical over 13 bases. Germline values: CDR1 SEHNR, CDR2 FQNEAQ (reference sequence). The CDR3 totals 17 residues. The ends lost 1 base at V and 6 bases at J; junction bases unmatched: 7. The CDR3 protein is CASSLGETSGGPDTQYF. The CDR3 coding sequence is TGTGCCAGCAGCTTAGGGGAGACTAGCGGGGGGCCCGATACGCAGTATTTT.

The chain has TRBV7-2 and TRBJ1-5; a possible D gene is TRBD1 (5 bases). Germline loops: CDR1 SGHTA, CDR2 FQGNSA. The germline V and J ends were trimmed by 5 bases and 0 bases, with 11 bases remaining between them. This CDR3 region has 15 residues. The CDR3 DNA sequence: TGTGCCAGCAGCCGGGACCTTTTTAGCAATCAGCCCCAGCATTTT. Amino acids: CASSRDLFSNQPQHF.

J is TRBJ2-4 and V is TRBV25-1; 7 bases are shared with TRBD2. Per the germline V gene, CDR1 is MGHDK and CDR2 is SYGVNS. The CDR3 is 12 residues long. V gave up 4 bases and J gave up 8 bases; unmatched junction bases: 2. The chain's CDR3 is CASSGGGDIQYF. The CDR3 DNA is TGTGCCAGCAGTGGGGGAGGGGACATTCAGTACTTC.

V is TRBV15 and J is TRBJ1-5; 9 nucleotides line up with TRBD1. J was trimmed by 5 bases and V by 2 bases; bases with no gene match: 4. Germline CDR1 reads LNHNV; CDR2 reads YYDKDF (reference sequence). There are 15 residues in the CDR3. This chain's CDR3 is CATSRRTGEDQPQHF. The CDR3 DNA reads as TGTGCCACCAGCAGAAGGACAGGGGAAGATCAGCCCCAGCATTTT.

The rearrangement links TRBV6-2 or TRBV6-3 to TRBJ2-2; unclear D gene. The CDR3 is 14 amino acids. The V gene's germline CDR1 is MNHEY and CDR2 SVGEGT. The V and J ends lost 2 bases and 4 bases respectively, with 8 bases between them. The DNA for the CDR3 is TGTGCCAGCAGTTACCGAGGACGCACCGGGGAGCTGTTTTTT. Translating it yields CASSYRGRTGELFF.

The table lists this clone with a count of one. The V call is TRBV28, the J call TRBJ1-6; 9 bases are shared with TRBD1. The CDR3 runs 15 residues. V lost 5 bases, J lost 7 bases, and 6 bases stayed unmatched. Germline CDR1 is MDHEN and CDR2 is SYDVKM. The CDR3 bases are TGTGCCAGCAGTCCAAGGGGACAGGGAAATTCACCCCTCCACTTT. Translating gives CASSPRGQGNSPLHF.

The rearrangement joins TRBV20-1 to TRBJ2-3; D unclear. The V gene's germline CDR1 is DFQATT and CDR2 SNEGSKA (reference sequence). With 4 bases removed from V and 1 base from J, the gap between germline ends came to 3 bases. The CDR3 is 11 residues long. The CDR3 DNA sequence: TGCAGTGCTATGGGCACAGATACGCAGTATTTT. Translating gives CSAMGTDTQYF.